Each of the 22 T cell receptor beta chains below was sequenced from the same sample in a study of cytomegalovirus exposure and HLA in healthy donors. PCR was performed using 60 Vbeta and 13 Jbeta primers. Profiling relied on immunoSEQ multiplex PCR, and the TCRdb table lists in-frame clones only, not all of them. This sample has fewer than 85,000 clones, with around 78% found just once. The specimen sequenced was PBMCs. The receptors here all came from a male donor in good health and CMV-seropositive.

This clone has only a few counts. The gene calls are TRBV20-1 and TRBJ2-7; D is unresolved. The CDR3 consists of 11 residues. Trimming took off 2 bases at V and 4 bases at J, with 6 bases between the two ends. The germline CDR1 and CDR2 sequences are DFQATT and SNEGSKA (reference sequence). CDR3 sequence reads: CSARQAYEQYF. As DNA, the CDR3 is TGCAGTGCTAGACAAGCTTACGAGCAGTACTTC.

The rearrangement links TRBV6-4 to TRBJ2-1, with a weak D call TRBD1 (7 bases). This CDR3 contains 15 residues. Germline V gene data show CDR1 as MRHNA and CDR2 as SNTAGT. V dropped 0 bases and J dropped 8 bases, with 14 bases sitting between them. The CDR3 protein is CASSDSGRGVDEQFF. CDR3 DNA sequence: TGTGCCAGCAGTGACTCCGGCAGGGGGGTGGATGAGCAGTTCTTC.

This clone was seen more than once but under ten times. This sample includes further DNA sequences coding for the same CDR3. This chain joins TRBV5-4 and TRBJ1-3; D might be TRBD1 (5 bases). Trimming pared 4 bases from V and 4 bases from J, leaving 12 bases between. Germline V gene lookup returns CDR1 SGHNT and CDR2 YYREEE (reference sequence). This CDR3 spans 14 amino acids. The CDR3 region is CASSLQGPGNTIYF. The CDR3 DNA reads TGTGCCAGCAGCCTCCAGGGTCCGGGAAACACCATATATTTT.

The CDR3: CASSLWGGGGEQYF. In nucleotides, the CDR3 is TGCGCCAGCAGCTTATGGGGAGGGGGGGGCGAGCAGTACTTC. The V call is TRBV5-1, the J call TRBJ2-7, with D perhaps TRBD2 (7 bases). Germline V lookup: CDR1 SGHRS, CDR2 YFSETQ. The V end was cut by 2 bases, the J end by 6 bases, with 15 bases between. This CDR3 contains 14 residues. The variable domain in full, completed from reference TRBV5-1 and TRBJ2-7, reads KAGVTQTPRYLIKTRGQQVTLSCSPISGHRSVSWYQQTPGQGLQFLFEYFSETQRNKGNFPGRFSGRQFSNSRSEMNVSTLELGDSALYLCASSLWGGGGEQYFGPGTRLTVT.

The rearrangement uses TRBV6-1 and TRBJ1-1; D possibly corresponds to TRBD1 (5 bases). CDR3 length: 14 amino acids. CDR1 is MNHNS, CDR2 SASEGT, per germline. Trimming removed 2 bases from V and 4 bases from J, with 11 bases in between. The CDR3 DNA sequence: TGTGCCAGCAGTGAACCGGGGGGATCCACTGAAGCTTTCTTT. It yields the protein CASSEPGGSTEAFF.

This clone was observed a single time. The V call is TRBV27, the J call TRBJ2-2; no reliable D call. The CDR3 runs to 15 residues. Trimming shortened V by 3 bases and J by 2 bases, and 10 bases separated the two germline ends. Germline-derived CDR1 and CDR2 are MNHEY and SMNVEV (reference sequence). CDR3 amino acids: CASSFDALNTGELFF. In DNA, the CDR3 is TGTGCCAGCAGTTTTGATGCGCTTAACACCGGGGAGCTGTTTTTT.

The V call is TRBV27, the J call TRBJ2-5; D is possibly TRBD1 (5 bases). The DNA end favors TRBJ2-7, so the J call may be wrong. Germline V gene lookup returns CDR1 MNHEY and CDR2 SMNVEV (reference sequence). CDR3 length: 14 amino acids. The CDR3 sequence: CASSHQGLGYEQYF. The DNA for the CDR3 is TGTGCCAGCAGCCACCAGGGTCTGGGCTACGAGCAGTACTTC.

This sequence joins TRBV10-3 and TRBJ1-2; 8 nucleotides match TRBD1. After removal of 5 bases from V and 1 base from J, the junction contained 6 bases not matched to a gene. CDR1 and CDR2 from the germline V gene are ENHRY and SYGVKD. The CDR3 loop spans 15 amino acids. The CDR3 DNA is TGTGCCATCAGTAGAAACAGGGGGAGTAACTATGGCTACACCTTC. This sequence encodes CAISRNRGSNYGYTF.

The rearrangement uses TRBV6-5 and TRBJ2-3; TRBD2 agrees at 7 bases. V shed 4 bases, J shed 2 bases, and the junction held 9 bases outside the gene matches. CDR1 and CDR2 (germline): MNHEY, SVGAGI. The CDR3 runs 16 residues. CDR3 DNA sequence: TGTGCCAGCAGTTTTCGGGGAGCGGGGACCACAGATACGCAGTATTTT. This gives the protein CASSFRGAGTTDTQYF.

This clone was observed a handful of times. The V call is TRBV28, the J call TRBJ1-4; the match to TRBD1 covers 8 bases. The CDR3 covers 14 residues. CDR1 is MDHEN, CDR2 SYDVKM, per germline. V trimming: 6 bases; J trimming: 8 bases; junction bases outside the gene matches: 8. CDR3 in DNA: TGTGCCAGCAGCATGGGACAGGCGCGGGAAAAACTGTTTTTT. It specifies CASSMGQAREKLFF.

This clone has just one count. The chain combines TRBV4-2 with TRBJ2-3; no definite D call. The CDR3 has 15 amino acids. The ends were cut back, 0 bases at V and 0 bases at J, with 7 bases in the middle. The germline gives CDR1 LGHNA, CDR2 YNFKEQ. CDR3 sequence reads: CASSQDRASTDTQYF. Written as DNA, the CDR3 is TGTGCCAGCAGCCAAGATAGAGCCAGCACAGATACGCAGTATTTT.

The CDR3 is CASSQTTNTGELFF. The CDR3 region has the DNA TGTGCCAGCAGCCAAACAACGAACACCGGGGAGCTGTTTTTT. The V call is TRBV7-9, the J call TRBJ2-2; D not certain. Germline V lookup: CDR1 SEHNR, CDR2 FQNEAQ (reference sequence). The V and J ends lost 5 bases and 0 bases respectively, with 7 bases between them. The CDR3 extends over 14 amino acids.

This chain connects TRBV19 to TRBJ2-7, with D tentatively TRBD1 (6 bases). V lost 3 bases and J lost 0, with 12 bases in between. Germline assignment: CDR1 LNHDA and CDR2 SQIVND (reference sequence). The CDR3 loop spans 15 amino acids. CDR3: CASSIGQMYSYEQYF. CDR3 coding DNA: TGTGCCAGTAGTATCGGACAGATGTACTCCTACGAGCAGTACTTC.

This chain joins TRBV5-5 and TRBJ1-5; D may be TRBD1 (5 bases). The germline V gene has CDR1 SGHKS and CDR2 YYEKEE (reference sequence). This CDR3 spans 12 amino acids. V lost 0 bases, J lost 7 bases, and 5 bases lay in between. The CDR3 bases are TGTGCCAGCAGCTTGGAGGGGCAGCCCCAGCATTTT. The encoded protein is CASSLEGQPQHF.

V gene TRBV27 combines with J gene TRBJ2-7; TRBD2 agrees at 8 bases. The CDR3 extends over 14 amino acids. Germline trimming cut 1 base from V and 5 bases from J; bases unmatched to any gene: 4. Per germline, CDR1 MNHEY and CDR2 SMNVEV (reference sequence). The CDR3 here is CASSLWRTSHEQYF. The CDR3 coding sequence is TGTGCCAGCAGTTTATGGCGGACTAGCCACGAGCAGTACTTC.

J is TRBJ1-5 and V is TRBV28; 10 positions agree with TRBD1. The CDR3 length is 14 residues. V was pared by 11 bases and J by 7 bases, with 11 bases of the junction left unmatched. Germline V gives CDR1 MDHEN, CDR2 SYDVKM. The CDR3: CAARDRGSNQPQHF. CDR3 bases: TGTGCCGCCCGGGACAGGGGTTCAAACCAGCCCCAGCATTTT.

The chain combines TRBV7-3 with TRBJ2-2, with 7 bases matching TRBD1. The germline CDR1 and CDR2 sequences are SGHTA and FQGTGA. This CDR3 is 15 amino acids long. V lost 3 bases to trimming and J lost 1 base; unmatched junction nucleotides: 2. CDR3: CASSLAGGNTGELFF. In DNA, the CDR3 is TGTGCCAGCAGCTTGGCAGGGGGGAACACCGGGGAGCTGTTTTTT. Complete variable domain (other parts from reference TRBV7-3 and TRBJ2-2): GAGVSQTPSNKVTEKGKYVELRCDPISGHTALYWYRQSLGQGPEFLIYFQGTGAADDSGLPNDRFFAVRPEGSVSTLKIQRTERGDSAVYLCASSLAGGNTGELFFGEGSRLTVL.

The V gene is TRBV5-6, the J gene TRBJ1-1, with D possibly matching TRBD1 (6 bases). Trimming removed 5 bases at V and 4 bases at J, with 15 bases between. This CDR3 region has 14 residues. CDR1 and CDR2 from the germline V gene are SGHDT and YYEEEE. The CDR3 region is CASRHNTGSTEAFF. Here the CDR3 DNA reads TGTGCCAGCAGACACAACACAGGGAGCACTGAAGCTTTCTTT.

As concerns this clone: The sample contains more than one DNA sequence encoding this CDR3. The chain has TRBV4-1 and TRBJ2-2; TRBD1 is a possible D gene (5 bases). From germline, CDR1 is MGHRA and CDR2 YSYEKL. This CDR3 is 13 amino acids long. Trimming shortened V by 4 bases and J by 4 bases, and 7 bases separated the two germline ends. CDR3 protein: CASSPRGTGELFF. The DNA for the CDR3 is TGCGCCAGCAGCCCTAGGGGCACCGGGGAGCTGTTTTTT.

The chain uses TRBV5-1 and TRBJ2-7, with D uncertain. Germline values: CDR1 SGHRS, CDR2 YFSETQ. The length of the CDR3 is 13 residues. Trimming stripped 0 bases from V and 6 bases from J, with 10 bases between. The CDR3 DNA sequence: TGCGCCAGCAGCTTGGCCGAGGTGAGCGAGCAGTACTTC. Translating it yields CASSLAEVSEQYF.

The V gene is TRBV14, the J gene TRBJ2-3, with unresolved D. The CDR3 runs to 11 residues. The germline V gene has CDR1 SGHDN and CDR2 FVKESK. V lost 3 bases to trimming and J lost 6 bases, with 4 bases between them. The CDR3 nucleotides read TGTGCCAGCAGCCACGTCGATACGCAGTATTTT. This sequence encodes CASSHVDTQYF.

In this sample, this clone turned up once. This chain connects TRBV19 to TRBJ1-1, with unresolved D. Germline CDR1 LNHDA, CDR2 SQIVND (reference sequence). The V gene lost 4 bases and the J gene lost 4 bases, with 10 bases spanning the gap. The CDR3 runs 13 residues. CDR3 sequence reads: CASSKRLGTEAFF. The DNA for the CDR3 is TGTGCCAGTAGTAAGCGGTTGGGCACTGAAGCTTTCTTT.